The clone carrying this T cell receptor beta chain appeared many times. What it binds is unknown. The sample comes from a study of T cells after yellow fever vaccination. Study findings and constraints: The study found a weaker secondary response that peaked faster, day 5 versus 15. Post-booster repertoires contained most primary-vaccination clones again (roughly 96% CD4, over 70% CD8). The CD4 compartment and the CD8 compartment contained a small share of clonotypes in common.

They built TCR cDNA with 5'RACE template switching, a step that put in a universal primer site and UMIs. TCRdb redid the calling of the 5' RACE reads with MiXCR, one entry per CDR3 protein. Of about 510,000 distinct CDR3 sequences listed, just over 20% are singletons. The CDR3 loop spans 16 amino acids. Losses at the gene ends were 6 bases for V and 0 bases for J; bases not matched to a gene: 7. The germline V gene has CDR1 MGHRA and CDR2 YSYEKL. J is TRBJ2-1 and V is TRBV4-1; the match to TRBD1 covers 8 bases. The sequence was obtained from a man aged 18 to 35 who received the YFV17D yellow fever vaccine. The sequencing here drew on PBMCs, taken about 21 days after the first yellow fever vaccination. In DNA form, the CDR3 reads TGCGCCAGCAGTTTCCCCCAGGGGGCCTCCTACAATGAGCAGTTCTTC. Amino acids: CASSFPQGASYNEQFF.